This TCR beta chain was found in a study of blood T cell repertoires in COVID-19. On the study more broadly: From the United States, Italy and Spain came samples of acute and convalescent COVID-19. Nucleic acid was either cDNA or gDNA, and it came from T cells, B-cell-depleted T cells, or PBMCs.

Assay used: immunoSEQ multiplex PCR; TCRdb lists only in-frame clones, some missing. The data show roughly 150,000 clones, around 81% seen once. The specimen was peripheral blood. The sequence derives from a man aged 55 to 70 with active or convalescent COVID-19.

In nucleotides, the CDR3 is TGTGCCAGCAGCTTAGAGTCCCGGGACAATTACGAGCAGTACTTC. The encoded protein is CASSLESRDNYEQYF. J is TRBJ2-7 and V is TRBV11-2; D may be TRBD1 (6 bases). CDR1 and CDR2 from the germline V gene are SGHAT and FQNNGV. Trimming took off 0 bases at V and 4 bases at J, with 13 bases between the two ends. This CDR3 contains 15 residues.